This T cell receptor (beta chain) was sequenced in a study of healthy donors' naive CD4 and CD8 T cells. On the study more broadly: Donors came from three age groups: 20-25, 40-50 and 60-70 years.

About this clonotype itself: Its antigen is not known.

Each TCR library used about 500 ng of total RNA and a linear amplification protocol. TCRdb analysed the reads with MiXCR anew, one entry per CDR3 protein. The table shows roughly 200,000 distinct CDR3 sequences, with 65% to 75% occurring only once. Naive T cells were sorted: CD4+CD8-CD45RO-CD45RA+ for CD4+, CD8+CD4-CD45RA+CD27bright for CD8+. Study-level points and caveats: Naive CD4+ and CD8+ cells reportedly differed in usage of most V and J genes. Homeostatic proliferation of naive T cells was not examined as a bias source.

Germline loops: CDR1 MNHEY, CDR2 SVGEGT. The CDR3 spans 14 residues. V was pared by 4 bases and J by 0 bases, with 2 bases of the junction left unmatched. This sequence originates from a pool of human donors in good health; the sample pools cells from several healthy donors. The rearrangement joins TRBV6-2 or TRBV6-3 to TRBJ2-7; 8 nucleotides align to TRBD2. The sample comprised naive CD4+ and CD8+ T cells sorted from blood, pooled from several donors. In nucleotides, the CDR3 is TGTGCCAGCAGTTGGAGCGGGAGCTCCTACGAGCAGTACTTC. Translation gives CASSWSGSSYEQYF.